A single sample is the source of the 2 T cell receptor beta chains below, sequenced in a study of T cell responses to AZD1222 COVID-19 vaccine. The method was immunoSEQ multiplex PCR; TCRdb's version includes in-frame clones alone and lacks a portion of them. The sample includes 130,000 or so clones, approximately 90% of them seen just once. Sequencing used peripheral blood, obtained 28 days after the second AZD1222 dose. These receptors were taken from an adult who received the AZD1222 COVID-19 vaccine.

The V call is TRBV30, the J call TRBJ1-6; D is undetermined. The CDR3 totals 12 residues. The germline V gene has CDR1 GTSNPN and CDR2 SVGIG (reference sequence). Between the trimmed V and J ends, which lost 0 bases and 7 bases, there was a span of 4 bases. The CDR3 bases are TGTGCCTGGAGTGTCGGGAATTCACCCCTCCACTTT. Translation: CAWSVGNSPLHF.

The rearrangement joins TRBV28 to TRBJ1-6; 10 positions agree with TRBD1. The CDR3 spans 14 residues. Germline V gene sequence: CDR1 MDHEN, CDR2 SYDVKM. V shed 3 bases and J 9 bases; nucleotides not matched to a gene: 2. This chain's CDR3 is CASSLGTGVSPLHF. CDR3 coding DNA: TGTGCCAGCAGTTTGGGGACAGGGGTTTCACCCCTCCACTTT.